This is a list of T cell receptor beta chains from one sample in a study of vaccination and CD4 T cells after COVID-19. For these TCRs, the target antigens are not known. TCRdb passed the PCR reads through MiXCR, listing each CDR3 protein once. Of about 5,900 distinct CDR3 sequences detected, roughly 34% appear once; the ten largest clones hold around 28%. Sequences were obtained from CD4+ T cells from blood, cultured in vitro. These receptors originate from a human donor in good health. Each CDR3 is given with its conserved first and last residue. Rows may omit the clone size; those that give it use once, few, many or a size class.

V gene	clone size	J gene	CDR3 protein
TRBV9	NA	TRBJ1-5	CASSERGGNQPQHF
TRBV2	NA	TRBJ2-1	CASSGETGVWHEQFF
TRBV2	few	TRBJ2-3	CASGASGTPDTQYF
TRBV2	NA	TRBJ1-2	CASSETGDGGYTF
TRBV6-1	few	TRBJ1-5	CASSPGGREGQPQHF
TRBV4-2	few	TRBJ1-2	CASSQADRDTYGYTF
TRBV28	NA	TRBJ1-1	CASSSPMNTEAFF
TRBV7-2	few	TRBJ1-1	CASRLGWNTEAFF
TRBV5-1	NA	TRBJ2-2	CASSLVLLTGELFF
TRBV6-1	NA	TRBJ1-2	CALSNRPKYGYTF
TRBV20-1	NA	TRBJ1-5	CSARDPGRLGQPQHF
TRBV6-5	few	TRBJ1-5	CASSLPGVNQPQHF
TRBV5-1	once	TRBJ1-3	CASSLQSPSGNTIYF
TRBV12-3/TRBV12-4	NA	TRBJ1-1	CASSPLRRTEAFF
TRBV30	NA	TRBJ1-1	CAWRSEPTEAFF
TRBV5-1	once	TRBJ1-2	CASSIGQGASGGYTF
TRBV27	few	TRBJ2-2	CATFRGGTHTGELFF
TRBV20-1	few	TRBJ1-1	CSARAPDSLEAFF
TRBV20-1	few	TRBJ1-2	CSANRDRALGYGYTF
TRBV6-5	NA	TRBJ2-7	CASSSATGRSASYEQYF
TRBV7-3	few	TRBJ1-6	CASSLGGSPPLHF
TRBV2	few	TRBJ2-5	CASSGGTDQETQYF
TRBV27	NA	TRBJ1-5	CASSPWQGRNQPQHF
TRBV7-8	NA	TRBJ2-1	CASSFGGMYNEQFF
TRBV5-1	NA	TRBJ2-5	CASSRERGEETQYF
TRBV20-1	few	TRBJ2-4	CSASRGEAGIQYF
TRBV5-1	NA	TRBJ1-2	CASSLEQESYGYTF
TRBV14	few	TRBJ1-2	CASSQDLGTAGGYTF
TRBV7-2	NA	TRBJ2-1	CASSLAPRAGGAYNEQFF
TRBV6-1	NA	TRBJ1-2	CASTRTAYDYGYTF
TRBV9	once	TRBJ1-1	CASSPSDGLTEAFF
TRBV6-5	NA	TRBJ2-2	CASSYLGSGELFF
TRBV20-1	few	TRBJ1-2	CSATPGGNGYTF
TRBV5-1	NA	TRBJ1-1	CASSIQGANTEAFF
TRBV20-1	NA	TRBJ2-5	CSAIGPQETQYF
TRBV5-1	few	TRBJ1-6	CASGRGLTNSPLHF
TRBV5-4	few	TRBJ2-3	CASSSLAGAEGDTQYF
TRBV12-3/TRBV12-4	NA	TRBJ1-2	CASSTGEGGLYGYTF
TRBV6-1	NA	TRBJ1-6	CASSRSGDRFYSPLHF
TRBV6-1	few	TRBJ2-1	CASSRTGTSSYNEQFF
TRBV29-1	NA	TRBJ1-1	CSVEGKMNTEAFF
TRBV5-4	NA	TRBJ2-7	CASSPPGLQPYEQYF
TRBV6-5	NA	TRBJ2-7	CASSLGTPTYYEQYF